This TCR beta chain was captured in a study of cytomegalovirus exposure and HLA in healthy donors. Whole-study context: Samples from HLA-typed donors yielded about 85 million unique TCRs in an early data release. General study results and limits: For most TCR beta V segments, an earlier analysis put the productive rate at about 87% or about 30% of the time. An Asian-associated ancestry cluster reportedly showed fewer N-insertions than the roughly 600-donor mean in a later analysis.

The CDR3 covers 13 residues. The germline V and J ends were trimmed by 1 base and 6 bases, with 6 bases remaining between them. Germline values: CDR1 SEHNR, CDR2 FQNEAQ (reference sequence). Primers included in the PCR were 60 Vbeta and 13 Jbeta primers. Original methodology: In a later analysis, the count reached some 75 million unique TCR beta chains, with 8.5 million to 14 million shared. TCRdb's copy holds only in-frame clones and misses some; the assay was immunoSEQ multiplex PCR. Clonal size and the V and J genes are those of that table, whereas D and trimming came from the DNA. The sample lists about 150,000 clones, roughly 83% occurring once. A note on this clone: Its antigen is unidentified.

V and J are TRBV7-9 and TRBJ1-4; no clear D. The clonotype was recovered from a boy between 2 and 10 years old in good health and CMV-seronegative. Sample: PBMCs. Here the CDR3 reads CASSLGVDEKLFF. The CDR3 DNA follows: TGTGCCAGCAGCTTAGGCGTAGATGAAAAACTGTTTTTT.